These T cell receptor beta chains were read from a single sample in a study of CD8+ T cells in alopecia areata. TCRdb's table, derived via immunoSEQ multiplex PCR, lists solely in-frame clones and lacks some. The table shows about 190,000 clones, with about three fifths occurring only once. The source was CD4+ T cells sorted from blood, collected at week 4, from a patient treated with tofacitinib. The origin of the receptors is a human donor with alopecia areata. Both conserved end residues are part of each CDR3. Fields, in order: D gene, V gene, J gene, clone size, CDR3 protein, CDR3 DNA. D genes are given only for firm matches. Clone size appears in some rows only: once, few, many, or a class for an expanded clone.

TRBD1	TRBV15	TRBJ2-1	-	CATSRETGKYNEQFF	TGTGCCACCAGCAGAGAGACAGGGAAGTACAATGAGCAGTTCTTC
TRBD2	TRBV18	TRBJ2-7	-	CASSPPSPGGLATGSYEQYF	TGTGCCAGCTCACCACCGAGCCCTGGGGGACTAGCGACCGGCTCCTACGAGCAGTACTTC
-	TRBV29-1	TRBJ2-3	-	CSVDVRDQDTQYF	TGCAGCGTTGATGTCCGGGACCAAGATACGCAGTATTTT
-	TRBV30	TRBJ2-4	-	CAWSREYTKNIQYF	TGTGCCTGGAGTAGAGAGTATACTAAAAACATTCAGTACTTC
-	TRBV11-2	TRBJ1-1	-	CASSLVGHLMNTEAFF	TGTGCCAGCAGCTTAGTGGGGCACCTCATGAACACTGAAGCTTTCTTT
TRBD1	TRBV5-6	TRBJ2-1	few	CASSWDGQGAHNEQFF	TGTGCCAGCAGCTGGGACGGACAGGGGGCCCACAATGAGCAGTTCTTC
-	TRBV29-1	TRBJ2-1	-	CSVARLEQFF	TGCAGCGTTGCCCGACTAGAGCAGTTCTTC
TRBD1	TRBV28	TRBJ2-5	-	CASSLRDRESVTQYF	TGTGCCAGCAGTTTACGGGACAGGGAAAGCGTGACCCAGTACTTC
TRBD1	TRBV20-1	TRBJ1-2	-	CSGTGGYGYTF	TGCAGTGGGACAGGGGGCTATGGCTACACCTTC
TRBD2	TRBV6-5	TRBJ2-7	-	CASSRSSGSPYEQYF	TGTGCCAGCAGTAGAAGTAGCGGGAGCCCCTACGAGCAGTACTTC
-	TRBV4-3	TRBJ2-6	few	CASSQVRTAAGANVLTF	TGCGCCAGCAGCCAAGTCCGGACAGCGGCTGGGGCCAACGTCCTGACTTTC
-	TRBV21-1	TRBJ1-2	-	CASSKAGGPLNYGYTF	TGTGCCAGCAGCAAAGCCGGTGGACCCCTTAACTATGGCTACACCTTC
TRBD2	TRBV19	TRBJ2-1	-	CASSITAGVGNEQFF	TGTGCCAGTAGTATAACAGCGGGAGTGGGCAATGAGCAGTTCTTC
-	TRBV5-1	TRBJ2-5	few	CASSSVPSGQETQYF	TGCGCCAGCAGCTCCGTCCCATCAGGGCAAGAGACCCAGTACTTC
-	TRBV29-1	TRBJ2-1	-	CSVEARLNEQFF	TGCAGCGTTGAAGCCCGATTGAATGAGCAGTTCTTC
TRBD2	TRBV29-1	TRBJ2-7	-	CSVEVPRDYTYEQYF	TGCAGCGTTGAAGTGCCCCGGGACTACACCTACGAGCAGTACTTC
-	TRBV30	TRBJ1-5	-	CAWSARMNQPQHF	TGTGCCTGGAGTGCTAGGATGAATCAGCCCCAGCATTTT
-	TRBV30	TRBJ2-7	-	CAWADYEQYF	TGTGCCTGGGCGGATTACGAGCAGTACTTC
-	TRBV18	TRBJ2-5	-	CASSPAGERQETQYF	TGTGCCAGCTCACCGGCTGGGGAGAGGCAAGAGACCCAGTACTTC